This T cell receptor beta chain was identified during a study of T-cell memory formation after mild COVID-19. Whole-study findings and limits: For contracting clones, CD4+ ones sat mainly in CM and EM, CD8+ in EMRA.

Amplification by 5'RACE using constant-segment primers produced TCR alpha and TCR beta cDNA libraries that carried sample barcodes and UMIs. MiXCR was run by TCRdb on the 5' RACE reads, yielding one entry per CDR3 protein. The sample shows approximately 350,000 distinct CDR3 sequences, around 14% of them seen only once. The CDR3 covers 15 residues. V was pared by 1 base and J by 5 bases, with 5 bases of the junction left unmatched. Germline-derived CDR1 and CDR2 are SGHNT and YENEEA. This clonotype was seen a few times. The antigen remains unidentified. Material: PBMCs or a T cell subset sorted from them (not recorded which). The receptor's source is a man aged 18 to 29 who had mild COVID-19 (a few samples of this study predate the infection). Cell type and time point are not known. J is TRBJ2-1 and V is TRBV11-3, with TRBD1 matching over 7 bases. The CDR3 DNA is TGTGCCAGCAGCTTAGGGACAGGCTTAAACAATGAGCAGTTCTTC. Translated: CASSLGTGLNNEQFF.